In this sample, the clone carrying this T cell receptor beta chain turned up many times. The data originate from a study of CD8 T cells in ankylosing spondylitis. TCRdb re-derived calls from the 5' RACE reads in MiXCR, one entry per CDR3 protein. Here the sample spans around 130,000 distinct CDR3 sequences, roughly 6.6% being singletons. The germline V gene encodes CDR1 MDHEN and CDR2 SYDVKM. CDR3 length equals 12 residues. Trimming pared 6 bases from V and 4 bases from J, leaving 7 bases between. The receptor's source is a male donor with ankylosing spondylitis or in good health (not recorded which). The sample taken for sequencing was blood, either unsorted or a sorted T cell fraction (not recorded which). V is TRBV28 and J is TRBJ2-1; D gene uncertain. The CDR3 region is CASRISYNEQFF. CDR3 sequence (DNA): TGTGCCAGCAGAATCTCGTACAATGAGCAGTTCTTC.